Detailed here is one T cell receptor (beta chain). No antigen is known for it. The data derive from a study of cytomegalovirus exposure and HLA in healthy donors. The overall study: An earlier analysis found around 120 million unique TCR beta sequences from 200 million or so T cells. Study results and limitations: The investigators catalogued 164 TCR beta chains as cytomegalovirus-associated. Donor immune exposure was known only as CMV serostatus. Judged likely to be a sequencing artifact was a cluster of highly shared sequence variants.

The CDR3 covers 15 residues. Germline V gene data show CDR1 as SEHNR and CDR2 as FQNEAQ (reference sequence). Trimming cost V 1 base and J 5 bases, with 15 bases left between them. Amplification used 60 Vbeta primers and 13 Jbeta primers. Clones were read by immunoSEQ multiplex PCR, and TCRdb kept only the in-frame ones, dropping some. Counted here are under 100,000 clones, over 75% occurring once; the ten biggest clones make up about 2%. This rearrangement joins TRBV7-9 to TRBJ2-7, with a weak D call TRBD1 (7 bases). Sequenced material: PBMCs. The TCR originated in a boy between 10 and 17 years old in good health and CMV-seronegative. The CDR3 spells CASSLGYRGLHEQYF. As DNA, the CDR3 is TGTGCCAGCAGCTTAGGGTACAGGGGACTCCACGAGCAGTACTTC.